These 30 T cell receptor beta chains came from one sample sequenced in a study of blood T cell repertoires in COVID-19. The table came from immunoSEQ multiplex PCR; TCRdb's copy has only in-frame clones and leaves some out. This table holds some 80,000 clones, about 85% found once. Sample: peripheral blood. The receptors originated from a man in his 60s with active or convalescent COVID-19.

The CDR3: CASSSTGGRAEAFF. The CDR3 coding sequence is TGTGCCAGCAGCTCCACAGGGGGGAGGGCTGAAGCTTTCTTT. The rearrangement links TRBV6-5 to TRBJ1-1; 8 nucleotides line up with TRBD1. Trimming removed 6 bases from V and 6 bases from J; junction bases left unmatched: 9. CDR3 length: 14 amino acids. Per the germline V gene, CDR1 is MNHEY and CDR2 is SVGAGI.

V gene TRBV6-5 combines with J gene TRBJ2-3, with 8 positions matching TRBD1. Germline loops: CDR1 MNHEY, CDR2 SVGAGI. V trimming: 5 bases; J trimming: 4 bases; junction bases outside the gene matches: 2. The CDR3 is 13 residues long. Written as DNA, the CDR3 is TGTGCCAGCAGTATACAGGGGGCAGATACGCAGTATTTT. Protein product: CASSIQGADTQYF.

V is TRBV25-1 and J is TRBJ1-1; D is uncertain. The CDR3 has 13 residues. V was cut by 6 bases and J by 1 base, with 9 bases left in between. CDR1 and CDR2 (germline): MGHDK, SYGVNS. The CDR3 here is CASRDDKNTEAFF. The CDR3 DNA follows: TGTGCCAGCAGAGATGACAAGAACACTGAAGCTTTCTTT.

This clone appeared once. This chain links TRBV10-2 with TRBJ1-1; 8 nucleotides line up with TRBD1. This CDR3 is 13 amino acids long. Germline lookup yields CDR1 WSHSY and CDR2 SAAADI. After removal of 6 bases from V and 9 bases from J, the junction contained 9 bases not matched to a gene. The CDR3 DNA reads TGCGCCAGCAGAGGACAGGGAGTCGCGAAAGCTTTCTTT. This gives the protein CASRGQGVAKAFF.

This clone was seen only a few times. DNA for the CDR3: TGTGCCAGTAGCGACCGGGGTCTTGATTCACCCCTCCACTTT. Encoded protein: CASSDRGLDSPLHF. This rearrangement joins TRBV19 to TRBJ1-6; D is ambiguous. CDR1 is LNHDA and CDR2 is SQIVND in the germline V gene (reference sequence). This CDR3 region has 14 residues. With 6 bases removed from V and 8 bases from J, the gap between germline ends came to 14 bases.

CDR3 amino acids: CASSLPGENIQYF. Here the CDR3 DNA reads TGTGCCAGCAGCTTACCAGGGGAAAACATTCAGTACTTC. This chain links TRBV7-3 with TRBJ2-4; a weak D match, TRBD1 (6 bases). In germline, CDR1 is SGHTA, CDR2 FQGTGA. V lost 2 bases, J lost 5 bases, and 7 bases lay in between. The CDR3 length is 13 residues.

The chain has TRBV25-1 and TRBJ1-2; 8 bases fit TRBD1. The ends lost 6 bases at V and 7 bases at J; junction bases unmatched: 4. Germline V gives CDR1 MGHDK, CDR2 SYGVNS. This CDR3 region has 12 residues. The CDR3 here is CASSGQGFGYTF. The DNA of the CDR3 is TGTGCCAGCAGCGGACAGGGCTTTGGCTACACCTTC.

A few counts support this clone. The V and J genes are TRBV5-4 and TRBJ2-1; 7 positions agree with TRBD1. The CDR3 runs 16 residues. With 1 base clipped from V and 0 bases from J, the junction kept 4 bases outside the gene matches. Germline-derived CDR1 and CDR2 are SGHNT and YYREEE (reference sequence). CDR3 protein: CASSLMGTVSYNEQFF. The CDR3 nucleotides are TGTGCCAGCAGCTTGATGGGGACAGTCTCCTACAATGAGCAGTTCTTC.

This chain connects TRBV5-4 to TRBJ1-6, with D uncertain. The CDR3 consists of 14 residues. The germline V gene has CDR1 SGHNT and CDR2 YYREEE (reference sequence). V was pared by 4 bases and J by 3 bases, with 8 bases between. For the CDR3, the DNA is TGTGCCAGCAGCAAACCAGGCTATAATTCACCCCTCCACTTT. Translating it yields CASSKPGYNSPLHF.

In DNA form, the CDR3 reads TGTGCCAGCAGCTTGGCCGCTAGCGGGGGTTACACCGGGGAGCTGTTTTTT. As protein: CASSLAASGGYTGELFF. V gene TRBV5-5 combines with J gene TRBJ2-2; 10 nucleotides line up with TRBD2. Germline V gives CDR1 SGHKS, CDR2 YYEKEE (reference sequence). The V and J ends lost 0 bases and 3 bases, in that order; junction bases with no gene match: 5. The CDR3 length is 17 residues.

The chain joins TRBV7-9 to TRBJ1-1, with 7 bases that match TRBD1. J was trimmed by 4 bases and V by 5 bases; bases with no gene match: 7. CDR3 length: 14 amino acids. CDR1 and CDR2 (germline): SEHNR, FQNEAQ (reference sequence). The CDR3, as DNA: TGTGCCAGCAGCACCACGACAGGGCCCACTGAAGCTTTCTTT. As protein: CASSTTTGPTEAFF. Full variable domain (remainder filled in from reference TRBV7-9 and TRBJ1-1): DTGVSQNPRHKITKRGQNVTFRCDPISEHNRLYWYRQTLGQGPEFLTYFQNEAQLEKSRLLSDRFSAERPKGSFSTLEIQRTEQGDSAMYLCASSTTTGPTEAFFGQGTRLTVV.

This chain uses TRBV12-3 or TRBV12-4 with TRBJ2-7; D perhaps matches TRBD1 (5 bases). This CDR3 has 11 residues. V shed 4 bases and J shed 9 bases, with 10 bases lying between them. The CDR3 here is CASSSGKRQYF. CDR3 nucleotide sequence: TGTGCCAGCAGTTCAGGGAAACGGCAGTACTTC.

The CDR3 nucleotides are TGTGCCAGCAGCTTTCAGGACAGGGGCTATGGCTACACCTTC. It translates to CASSFQDRGYGYTF. The chain uses TRBV7-9 and TRBJ1-2; 9 bases align to TRBD1. The CDR3 contains 14 residues. Losses at the gene ends were 3 bases for V and 4 bases for J; bases not matched to a gene: 3. Germline CDR1 is SEHNR and CDR2 is FQNEAQ (reference sequence).

A word on this clone: One end of the junction fails to match germline, which may point to a read error. V gene TRBV7-7 combines with J gene TRBJ2-5, with 8 positions matching TRBD1. Germline CDR1 is SSHAT and CDR2 is FNYEAQ (reference sequence). CDR3 length equals 15 residues. The CDR3, as DNA: TGTGCTAGCAGCTTAGGACAGGGAAGAGGAGAGACCCAGTACTTC. This codes for CASSLGQGRGETQYF.

The rearrangement uses TRBV4-1 and TRBJ1-1; tentatively, D is TRBD1 (5 bases). Trimming shortened V by 0 bases and J by 1 base, and 18 bases separated the two germline ends. The CDR3 sequence is 18 residues long. The germline CDR1 and CDR2 sequences are MGHRA and YSYEKL. DNA for the CDR3: TGCGCCAGCAGCCAAGAGGGGGGGACGGCTTCCCAGAACACTGAAGCTTTCTTT. This translates into CASSQEGGTASQNTEAFF.

The chain links TRBV7-9 to TRBJ1-2, with 7 positions matching TRBD1. The CDR3 runs to 13 residues. Germline V CDR1 and CDR2: SEHNR, FQNEAQ (reference sequence). The V gene end was trimmed by 5 bases and the J gene end by 9 bases; junction bases not matched to a gene: 9. DNA of the CDR3: TGTGCCAGCAGCCGGGACAGTCATCGGAGCTACACCTTC. Its translation is CASSRDSHRSYTF.

The chain employs TRBV19 and TRBJ1-2; TRBD1 aligns across 9 bases. J lost 8 bases, V lost 7 bases, and 8 bases had no gene match. In germline, CDR1 is LNHDA, CDR2 SQIVND (reference sequence). The CDR3 length is 13 residues. The CDR3 coding sequence is TGTGCCAGTAATTCCGGGACAGGGCGCGGCTACACCTTC. It codes for CASNSGTGRGYTF. Based on the CDR3 plus reference TRBV19 and TRBJ1-2, the full variable domain is DGGITQSPKYLFRKEGQNVTLSCEQNLNHDAMYWYRQDPGQGLRLIYYSQIVNDFQKGDIAEGYSVSREKKESFPLTVTSAQKNPTAFYLCASNSGTGRGYTFGSGTRLTVV.

V and J are TRBV11-2 and TRBJ2-1, with TRBD2 identical over 9 bases. The germline V gene encodes CDR1 SGHAT and CDR2 FQNNGV. V was clipped by 1 base and J by 7 bases; unmatched bases: 2. There are 14 residues in the CDR3. The CDR3 spells CASSLGLAVNEQFF. In DNA form, the CDR3 reads TGTGCCAGCAGCTTAGGACTAGCGGTAAATGAGCAGTTCTTC.

This clone has only a few counts. The chain joins TRBV3-1 (or the pseudogene TRBV3-2) to TRBJ1-4; D unclear. Germline V gives CDR1 LGHDT, CDR2 YNNKEL (reference sequence). The ends were cut back, 3 bases at V and 8 bases at J, with 4 bases in the middle. CDR3 size: 11 residues. The CDR3 DNA is TGTGCCAGCAGCCATTCGGAAAAACTGTTTTTT. As protein: CASSHSEKLFF.

This clone has only a few counts. The V call is TRBV13, the J call TRBJ1-2; unclear D gene. Trimming pared 5 bases from V and 14 bases from J, leaving 30 bases between. The CDR3 is made up of 16 amino acids. The V gene's germline CDR1 is PRHDT and CDR2 FYEKMQ (reference sequence). DNA for the CDR3: TGTGCCAGCAGCCCCTCCTGGGGAGACGGCGACCCCCCCTTTACCTTC. Its protein product is CASSPSWGDGDPPFTF.

Turning to this clone: Just one base apart from a much larger clone, this may be a read error. The V gene is TRBV7-9, the J gene TRBJ1-2; D is undetermined. With 5 bases removed from V and 2 bases from J, the gap between germline ends came to 6 bases. CDR3 length: 12 residues. Germline CDR1 reads SEHNR; CDR2 reads FQNEAQ (reference sequence). The chain's CDR3 is CASSGGNYGYTF. The CDR3 DNA follows: TGTGCCAGCAGCGGAGGAAACTATGGCTACACCTTC. The full variable domain, in which reference TRBV7-9 and TRBJ1-2 provide the parts outside the CDR3, is DTGVSQNPRHKITKRGQNVTFRCDPISEHNRLYWYRQTLGQGPEFLTYFQNEAQLEKSRLLSDRFSAERPKGSFSTLEIQRTEQGDSAMYLCASSGGNYGYTFGSGTRLTVV.

CDR3 in DNA: TGTGCCAGCAGTCCCCGCGGGCGCAATCAGCCCCAGCATTTT. It encodes CASSPRGRNQPQHF. The chain joins TRBV6-5 to TRBJ1-5; D is uncertain. Per germline, CDR1 MNHEY and CDR2 SVGAGI. V lost 5 bases to trimming and J lost 2 bases, with 10 bases between them. The CDR3 sequence is 14 residues long.

This clone came up once. The rearrangement links TRBV19 to TRBJ2-2; possible D gene TRBD2, 5 bases. The germline gives CDR1 LNHDA, CDR2 SQIVND (reference sequence). Trimming left V 11 bases short and J 1 base short, with 14 bases between. This CDR3 is 14 amino acids long. The CDR3 DNA is TGTGCCGTGTGGCCGGGAATGAACACCGGGGAGCTGTTTTTT. It specifies CAVWPGMNTGELFF. The full variable domain, its missing parts supplied by reference TRBV19 and TRBJ2-2, is DGGITQSPKYLFRKEGQNVTLSCEQNLNHDAMYWYRQDPGQGLRLIYYSQIVNDFQKGDIAEGYSVSREKKESFPLTVTSAQKNPTAFYLCAVWPGMNTGELFFGEGSRLTVL.

The genes are TRBV2 and TRBJ2-3; no firm D call. CDR3 length equals 14 residues. Per germline, CDR1 SNHLY and CDR2 FYNNEI. V shed 1 base and J shed 4 bases, with 9 bases lying between them. CDR3 DNA sequence: TGTGCCAGCAGTGAAGGGAGCGCAGCAGATACGCAGTATTTT. Its protein is CASSEGSAADTQYF.

This rearrangement joins TRBV4-2 to TRBJ2-7, with 9 bases fitting TRBD2. In germline, CDR1 is LGHNA, CDR2 YNFKEQ. V lost 1 base, J lost 1 base, and 2 bases stayed unmatched. CDR3 size: 15 residues. CDR3 in amino acids: CASSQGAGGSYEQYF. The CDR3 bases are TGTGCCAGCAGCCAAGGCGCGGGGGGGTCCTACGAGCAGTACTTC.

V and J are TRBV6-5 and TRBJ2-2; a possible D gene is TRBD1 (5 bases). V was pared by 0 bases and J by 0 bases, with 5 bases between. The CDR3 spans 15 residues. Germline CDR1 and CDR2: MNHEY and SVGAGI. CDR3: CASSYSTANTGELFF. Here the CDR3 DNA reads TGTGCCAGCAGTTACTCGACAGCGAACACCGGGGAGCTGTTTTTT.

V gene TRBV6-1 combines with J gene TRBJ1-4, with a tentative D call TRBD1 (6 bases). The CDR3 is 15 amino acids. Germline CDR1 MNHNS, CDR2 SASEGT. V was shortened by 3 bases and J by 2 bases, with 10 bases between the two germline ends. CDR3 sequence (DNA): TGTGCCAGCAGTGATTGGACAGTGACTAATGAAAAACTGTTTTTT. Translating it yields CASSDWTVTNEKLFF.

J is TRBJ1-2 and V is TRBV3-1 (or the pseudogene TRBV3-2); 9 bases match TRBD1. This CDR3 spans 18 amino acids. With 1 base clipped from V and 1 base from J, the junction kept 10 bases outside the gene matches. Germline V CDR1 and CDR2: LGHDT, YNNKEL (reference sequence). The chain's CDR3 is CASSQVYSRTGDNYGYTF. The CDR3 bases are TGTGCCAGCAGCCAAGTTTATTCCCGGACAGGGGATAACTATGGCTACACCTTC.

This chain connects TRBV6-2 or TRBV6-3 to TRBJ2-1; 8 bases match TRBD2. CDR3 size: 15 residues. The V gene end was trimmed by 0 bases and the J gene end by 6 bases; junction bases not matched to a gene: 4. In germline, CDR1 is MNHEY, CDR2 SVGEGT. The CDR3 DNA sequence: TGTGCCAGCAGTTACTCTCGGGGGGGCCTCAATGAGCAGTTCTTC. This sequence encodes CASSYSRGGLNEQFF.

V is TRBV6-5 and J is TRBJ1-2, with 7 bases matching TRBD1. CDR3 length: 13 residues. Looked up from germline, CDR1 is MNHEY and CDR2 is SVGAGI. The ends lost 11 bases at V and 1 base at J; junction bases unmatched: 7. The CDR3 here is CAAQQGINYGYTF. In nucleotides, the CDR3 is TGTGCCGCCCAACAGGGGATTAACTATGGCTACACCTTC.